The 25 T cell receptor beta chains in this list originate from one sample, sequenced in a study of control samples from healthy donors and cancer patients. Repertoires were generated with immunoSEQ multiplex PCR, while TCRdb's copy carries only in-frame clones and drops some. This table has 230,000 or so clones, roughly 94% appearing once. Specimen: blood. All receptors derive from a man over 45 in good health.

J is TRBJ2-1 and V is TRBV7-6; the match to TRBD1 covers 8 bases. The CDR3 is 16 residues long. The germline gives CDR1 SGHVS, CDR2 FNYEAQ. Trimming at V came to 2 bases and at J to 4 bases, leaving 7 bases not matched to a gene. Here the CDR3 reads CASSLNSGTGYNEQFF. CDR3 sequence (DNA): TGTGCCAGCAGCTTAAACTCCGGGACAGGATACAATGAGCAGTTCTTC.

V gene TRBV5-1 combines with J gene TRBJ2-7; TRBD1 aligns across 10 bases. J was trimmed by 1 base and V by 5 bases; bases with no gene match: 9. Per the germline V gene, CDR1 is SGHRS and CDR2 is YFSETQ. CDR3 length equals 16 residues. The CDR3 is CASRGDRGGPSYEQYF. The CDR3 DNA sequence: TGCGCCAGCAGGGGGGACAGGGGAGGTCCTTCCTACGAGCAGTACTTC.

This chain connects TRBV29-1 to TRBJ1-1, with 12 positions matching TRBD1. Germline CDR1 is SQVTM and CDR2 is ANQGSEA. With V trimmed by 3 bases and J by 5 bases, 7 bases remained unmatched. The CDR3 covers 15 residues. CDR3 loop: CSVEGTGGRRTEAFF. DNA for the CDR3: TGCAGCGTTGAGGGGACAGGGGGCCGCAGAACTGAAGCTTTCTTT.

This clone was detected only once. This chain uses TRBV4-2 with TRBJ1-4, with unresolved D. The CDR3 spans 13 residues. Trimming pared 0 bases from V and 8 bases from J, leaving 7 bases between. Germline V gene lookup returns CDR1 LGHNA and CDR2 YNFKEQ. Here the CDR3 reads CASSQDPREKLFF. DNA for the CDR3: TGTGCCAGCAGCCAAGATCCCCGCGAAAAACTGTTTTTT.

The J gene is TRBJ2-5, the V gene TRBV6-5; D may be TRBD2 (6 bases). This CDR3 has 15 residues. Looked up from germline, CDR1 is MNHEY and CDR2 is SVGAGI. The V and J ends lost 6 bases and 5 bases respectively, with 19 bases between them. The CDR3 loop reads CASRGTSLSFETQYF. In nucleotides, the CDR3 is TGTGCCAGCAGGGGAACTAGCCTGAGTTTTGAGACCCAGTACTTC.

V is TRBV27 and J is TRBJ1-2; 10 bases agree with TRBD1. CDR1 and CDR2 from the germline V gene are MNHEY and SMNVEV (reference sequence). V shed 4 bases and J 5 bases; nucleotides not matched to a gene: 4. The CDR3 length is 14 residues. CDR3 protein: CASSWDRGGYGYTF. For the CDR3, the DNA is TGTGCCAGCAGTTGGGACAGGGGAGGATATGGCTACACCTTC.

The chain has TRBV10-2 and TRBJ1-1; D gene uncertain. The V end was cut by 6 bases, the J end by 0 bases, with 14 bases between. Germline values: CDR1 WSHSY, CDR2 SAAADI. The CDR3 sequence is 15 residues long. The DNA for the CDR3 is TGCGCCAGCAGGGGTCCCCGGGGTTTGAACACTGAAGCTTTCTTT. This gives the protein CASRGPRGLNTEAFF.

This chain connects TRBV5-4 to TRBJ2-3; D ambiguous. Germline V CDR1 and CDR2: SGHNT, YYREEE (reference sequence). This CDR3 comprises 14 residues. The V gene lost 4 bases and the J gene lost 6 bases, with 15 bases spanning the gap. Here the CDR3 reads CASSGQVPPDTQYF. In DNA form, the CDR3 reads TGTGCCAGCAGCGGCCAGGTTCCTCCGGATACGCAGTATTTT.

The J gene is TRBJ1-5, the V gene TRBV28, with 7 positions matching TRBD1. This CDR3 is 15 amino acids long. Germline CDR1 and CDR2: MDHEN and SYDVKM. Germline trimming cut 7 bases from V and 2 bases from J; bases unmatched to any gene: 8. For the CDR3, the DNA is TGTGCCAGCATCCCCTACAGGGGCGGCAATCAGCCCCAGCATTTT. Protein: CASIPYRGGNQPQHF.

The chain combines TRBV5-1 with TRBJ2-5; D possibly corresponds to TRBD1 (7 bases). Germline V gene data show CDR1 as SGHRS and CDR2 as YFSETQ. The CDR3 is made up of 17 amino acids. V lost 3 bases, J lost 3 bases, and 21 bases lay in between. CDR3 sequence: CASSSGPQGGFKETQYF. In DNA form, the CDR3 reads TGCGCCAGCAGCTCTGGCCCCCAGGGGGGTTTTAAAGAGACCCAGTACTTC.

This clone showed up just once. The J gene is TRBJ1-4, the V gene TRBV28; weak D call: TRBD1 (5 bases). CDR3 length: 13 residues. Trimming took off 4 bases at V and 7 bases at J, with 10 bases between the two ends. CDR1 is MDHEN, CDR2 SYDVKM, per germline. This CDR3 reads CASSSGPTEKLFF. The DNA of the CDR3 is TGTGCCAGCAGTTCGGGGCCAACTGAAAAACTGTTTTTT.

This chain joins TRBV27 and TRBJ1-5, with TRBD1 as a possible D gene (5 bases). The germline CDR1 and CDR2 sequences are MNHEY and SMNVEV (reference sequence). CDR3 size: 13 residues. V was cut by 6 bases and J by 5 bases, with 11 bases left in between. CDR3 region: CASRGGSYQPQHF. Written as DNA, the CDR3 is TGTGCCAGCAGGGGGGGATCGTATCAGCCCCAGCATTTT.

To note about this clone: This sample also contains other DNA sequences that code for the same CDR3. V usage is TRBV7-3 and J usage is TRBJ1-1; 8 nucleotides agree with TRBD1. The junction had 0 bases not matched to a gene; V was cut back by 3 bases and J by 3 bases. Germline V CDR1 and CDR2: SGHTA, FQGTGA. The CDR3 runs 13 residues. The CDR3 DNA sequence: TGTGCCAGCAGCTTGACAGGGGACACTGAAGCTTTCTTT. Translating gives CASSLTGDTEAFF.

V and J are TRBV20-1 and TRBJ2-7; D unresolved. From germline, CDR1 is DFQATT and CDR2 SNEGSKA (reference sequence). Trimming removed 4 bases at V and 9 bases at J, with 13 bases between. The CDR3 runs to 11 residues. The CDR3 region has the DNA TGCAGTGCTAAGGGCAGCGTGGGGCAGTACTTC. It encodes CSAKGSVGQYF.

This chain's CDR3 is CASSQEGTGRNYGYTF. CDR3 DNA: TGTGCCAGCAGCCAAGAAGGGACAGGGCGGAACTATGGCTACACCTTC. This chain links TRBV3-1 (or the pseudogene TRBV3-2) with TRBJ1-2; TRBD1 matches at 9 bases. The V and J ends lost 0 bases and 2 bases, in that order; junction bases with no gene match: 4. The CDR3 runs 16 residues. From germline, CDR1 is LGHDT and CDR2 YNNKEL (reference sequence).

This chain connects TRBV5-6 to TRBJ2-1; 10 bases agree with TRBD1. This CDR3 contains 14 residues. The junction had 5 bases not matched to a gene; V was cut back by 4 bases and J by 7 bases. CDR1 SGHDT and CDR2 YYEEEE come from the germline V gene. CDR3 loop: CASSPRQGANEQFF. In nucleotides, the CDR3 is TGTGCCAGCAGCCCGCGACAGGGGGCGAATGAGCAGTTCTTC. Looking up the rest from reference TRBV5-6 and TRBJ2-1 gives the full variable domain: DAGVTQSPTHLIKTRGQQVTLRCSPKSGHDTVSWYQQALGQGPQFIFQYYEEEERQRGNFPDRFSGHQFPNYSSELNVNALLLGDSALYLCASSPRQGANEQFFGPGTRLTVL.

This clone was seen just once. V is TRBV27 and J is TRBJ2-2, with unresolved D. CDR3 length: 12 amino acids. Trimming took off 0 bases at V and 7 bases at J, with 3 bases between the two ends. Germline-derived CDR1 and CDR2 are MNHEY and SMNVEV (reference sequence). The CDR3 DNA follows: TGTGCCAGCAGTTTATCGGGCGGGGAGCTGTTTTTT. Amino acids: CASSLSGGELFF.

This CDR3 reads CASSYSAGGRHEQFF. In nucleotides, the CDR3 is TGTGCCAGCAGTTACTCGGCAGGCGGGAGGCATGAGCAGTTCTTC. The chain couples TRBV6-5 to TRBJ2-1; 8 bases agree with TRBD2. This CDR3 has 15 residues. Germline V gene lookup returns CDR1 MNHEY and CDR2 SVGAGI. The V segment lost 0 bases and the J segment 8 bases; nucleotides outside the gene matches: 6.

V usage is TRBV12-3 or TRBV12-4 and J usage is TRBJ1-1, with D tentatively TRBD1 (5 bases). The CDR3 covers 13 residues. The V end lost 3 bases, the J end lost 0 bases, and 5 bases lay between the germline ends. CDR3 DNA sequence: TGTGCCAGCAGTTTCAGGGTGAACACTGAAGCTTTCTTT. The encoded protein is CASSFRVNTEAFF.

This clone occurred once. The V call is TRBV6-5, the J call TRBJ1-5; D might be TRBD1 (5 bases). Between the trimmed V and J ends, which lost 5 bases and 8 bases, there was a span of 16 bases. The CDR3 consists of 14 residues. CDR1 MNHEY and CDR2 SVGAGI come from the germline V gene. The DNA for the CDR3 is TGTGCCAGCAGTAGGGGACGGGCGGTGGAGCCCCAGCATTTT. As protein: CASSRGRAVEPQHF.

This chain connects TRBV5-1 to TRBJ1-4; no clear D gene. Germline assignment: CDR1 SGHRS and CDR2 YFSETQ. This CDR3 region has 15 residues. V was trimmed by 0 bases and J by 0 bases, leaving 6 bases between them. CDR3 DNA: TGCGCCAGCAGCTTGGTTGGGTCAACTAATGAAAAACTGTTTTTT. Translation gives CASSLVGSTNEKLFF.

This clone was recorded only once. The chain joins TRBV5-1 to TRBJ1-2; D is undetermined. Germline CDR1 and CDR2: SGHRS and YFSETQ. Trimming shortened V by 0 bases and J by 8 bases, and 11 bases separated the two germline ends. The CDR3 consists of 13 residues. The CDR3 bases are TGCGCCAGCAGCTTGGAACCAAGAGGAGGCTACACCTTC. This translates into CASSLEPRGGYTF.

This chain connects TRBV2 to TRBJ1-5, with D possibly matching TRBD1 (5 bases). CDR3 size: 14 residues. Germline values: CDR1 SNHLY, CDR2 FYNNEI. Trimming removed 6 bases at V and 8 bases at J, with 17 bases between. For the CDR3, the DNA is TGTGCCAGCAGCGGGACGGGTTTTGTGGAGCCCCAGCATTTT. It codes for CASSGTGFVEPQHF.

The CDR3 loop is CASSSNGGNEAFF. In nucleotides, the CDR3 is TGCGCCAGCAGCTCGAACGGGGGGAATGAAGCTTTCTTT. This chain links TRBV5-1 with TRBJ1-1; maybe TRBD1 (5 bases). The germline gives CDR1 SGHRS, CDR2 YFSETQ. Trimming took off 3 bases at V and 7 bases at J, with 13 bases between the two ends. This CDR3 has 13 residues.

The chain combines TRBV11-1 with TRBJ1-2, with 7 bases that match TRBD1. The CDR3 is made up of 13 amino acids. V lost 5 bases and J lost 4; bases outside the gene matches: 4. Germline V gene sequence: CDR1 SGHAT, CDR2 FQDESV (reference sequence). CDR3 DNA: TGTGCCAGCAGCCGGGACAGAACCTATGGCTACACCTTC. Translated, it gives CASSRDRTYGYTF. The whole variable domain, remainder taken from reference TRBV11-1 and TRBJ1-2, is EAEVAQSPRYKITEKSQAVAFWCDPISGHATLYWYRQILGQGPELLVQFQDESVVDDSQLPKDRFSAERLKGVDSTLKIQPAELGDSAMYLCASSRDRTYGYTFGSGTRLTVV.